This T cell receptor (beta chain) was captured in a study of T cell responses to AZD1222 COVID-19 vaccine. Overall study results and limits: Just a handful of people given AZD1222 tested seropositive at baseline. Clonal diversity was possibly underestimated; the donors were predominantly white British and more often female.

A note on this clone: The antigen is undetermined.

TCRdb's copy holds only in-frame clones and misses some; the assay was immunoSEQ multiplex PCR. This sample has more than 100,000 clones, with roughly 90% found just once. The CDR3 loop spans 15 amino acids. Germline V gives CDR1 SGHTA, CDR2 FQGNSA. V lost 3 bases and J lost 4; bases outside the gene matches: 7. The specimen was peripheral blood, collected on day 0 of AZD1222 vaccination. The source is an adult in good health. The gene calls are TRBV7-2 and TRBJ2-7; 9 bases match TRBD2. CDR3 sequence (DNA): TGTGCCAGCAGCTTCCGCGGGGGGGCTTTATACGAGCAGTACTTC. The encoded protein is CASSFRGGALYEQYF. The variable domain in full, with the rest retrieved from reference TRBV7-2 and TRBJ2-7, is GAGVSQSPSNKVTEKGKDVELRCDPISGHTALYWYRQSLGQGLEFLIYFQGNSAPDKSGLPSDRFSAERTGGSVSTLTIQRTQQEDSAVYLCASSFRGGALYEQYFGPGTRLTVT.